The next 27 T cell receptor beta chains were all read from a single sample in a study of cytomegalovirus exposure and HLA in healthy donors. PCR involved 60 Vbeta and 13 Jbeta primers. Here immunoSEQ multiplex PCR was the method, and the copy in TCRdb shows in-frame clones only, minus some. The sample has 150,000 to 200,000 clones, 81% seen once. The sequenced material came from PBMCs. These receptors all come from a middle-aged man in good health and CMV-seropositive.

CDR3 DNA sequence: TGTGCCAGCATACCCGGGACAGGCCTGAATTCACCCCTCCACTTT. It specifies CASIPGTGLNSPLHF. This chain connects TRBV28 to TRBJ1-6, with 8 positions matching TRBD1. This CDR3 is built from 15 residues. Germline V gene lookup returns CDR1 MDHEN and CDR2 SYDVKM. V shed 7 bases and J 7 bases; nucleotides not matched to a gene: 9.

Here the CDR3 DNA reads TGTGCCACCGGACTCTTAAACTACAATGAGCAGTTCTTC. Amino acids: CATGLLNYNEQFF. The chain couples TRBV27 to TRBJ2-1, with D perhaps TRBD2 (5 bases). Germline CDR1 reads MNHEY; CDR2 reads SMNVEV (reference sequence). This CDR3 contains 13 residues. V lost 10 bases, J lost 3 bases, and 13 bases lay in between.

This sequence joins TRBV5-1 and TRBJ1-6; possible D gene TRBD1, 6 bases. The V gene's germline CDR1 is SGHRS and CDR2 YFSETQ. The CDR3 has 13 residues. Trimming took 5 bases from V and 7 from J, leaving 10 bases between them. The DNA of the CDR3 is TGCGCCAGCAGGTCAGGGGAGAATTCACCCCTCCACTTT. Encoded protein: CASRSGENSPLHF.

The chain uses TRBV5-6 and TRBJ2-3; perhaps TRBD2 as D (5 bases). CDR3 length: 16 amino acids. Trimming cost V 0 bases and J 4 bases, with 15 bases left between them. Germline CDR1 SGHDT, CDR2 YYEEEE. The CDR3 here is CASSLGPPDGADTQYF. Written as DNA, the CDR3 is TGTGCCAGCAGCTTGGGGCCGCCGGACGGGGCAGATACGCAGTATTTT.

The rearrangement joins TRBV5-6 to TRBJ2-3, with 7 bases lining up with TRBD2. Germline V gene lookup returns CDR1 SGHDT and CDR2 YYEEEE. The CDR3 runs 15 residues. V shed 5 bases, J shed 2 bases, and the junction held 8 bases outside the gene matches. The CDR3 DNA sequence: TGTGCCAGCAGTCCCTCTAGCGGAGTCACAGATACGCAGTATTTT. Translating it yields CASSPSSGVTDTQYF.

This chain links TRBV30 with TRBJ2-7; 9 bases are shared with TRBD2. Germline-derived CDR1 and CDR2 are GTSNPN and SVGIG (reference sequence). This CDR3 contains 14 residues. J gave up 5 bases and V 4 bases, and 9 bases lay outside the gene matches. In DNA form, the CDR3 reads TGTGCCTGGATGATGCGTAGCGGGAGAGACGAGCAGTACTTC. Residues: CAWMMRSGRDEQYF.

This clone was seen a handful of times. The V gene is TRBV5-1, the J gene TRBJ2-3; 7 bases line up with TRBD2. V was pared by 3 bases and J by 1 base, with 5 bases of the junction left unmatched. CDR3 length equals 15 residues. The germline V gene has CDR1 SGHRS and CDR2 YFSETQ. This CDR3 reads CASSSVGGGTDTQYF. The CDR3, as DNA: TGCGCCAGCAGCTCCGTTGGGGGGGGCACAGATACGCAGTATTTT.

This chain links TRBV10-1 with TRBJ1-2, with 7 bases aligning to TRBD1. The J segment lost 8 bases and the V segment lost 5 bases, leaving 8 bases of the junction unmatched. CDR1 and CDR2 from the germline V gene are WNHNN and SYGVQD (reference sequence). This CDR3 has 13 residues. CDR3 bases: TGCGCCAGCAGTCGCGACAGGGAGGAGGGCTACACCTTC. This gives the protein CASSRDREEGYTF.

The chain has TRBV28 and TRBJ2-7; possible D gene TRBD1, 6 bases. The germline gives CDR1 MDHEN, CDR2 SYDVKM. V was shortened by 6 bases and J by 6 bases, with 15 bases between the two germline ends. The CDR3 runs to 13 residues. Written as DNA, the CDR3 is TGTGCCAGCAGAGGGGACACGGGGTTCGAGCAGTACTTC. It specifies CASRGDTGFEQYF.

The chain employs TRBV5-6 and TRBJ1-3; D remains ambiguous. V was trimmed by 1 base and J by 0 bases, leaving 5 bases between them. The CDR3 is 14 residues long. The germline gives CDR1 SGHDT, CDR2 YYEEEE. CDR3 nucleotides: TGTGCCAGCAGCTTGCGGGGCTCTGGAAACACCATATATTTT. Translating gives CASSLRGSGNTIYF.

The V call is TRBV5-1, the J call TRBJ2-7; D is possibly TRBD2 (6 bases). CDR3 length equals 15 residues. V lost 0 bases and J 0 bases, leaving 10 bases between the germline ends. In germline, CDR1 is SGHRS, CDR2 YFSETQ. The CDR3 is CASSLGGVSSYEQYF. As DNA, the CDR3 is TGCGCCAGCAGCTTGGGGGGGGTTTCCTCCTACGAGCAGTACTTC.

In nucleotides, the CDR3 is TGTGCCAGCAAAAGACCGGGAATCACAGATACGCAGTATTTT. Translation gives CASKRPGITDTQYF. The rearrangement uses TRBV6-5 and TRBJ2-3, with D tentatively TRBD2 (5 bases). This CDR3 is 14 amino acids long. V was shortened by 7 bases and J by 2 bases, with 13 bases between the two germline ends. CDR1 and CDR2 from the germline V gene are MNHEY and SVGAGI.

This chain connects TRBV5-1 to TRBJ2-1; 11 bases fit TRBD2. There are 17 residues in the CDR3. With 0 bases clipped from V and 7 bases from J, the junction kept 9 bases outside the gene matches. Germline V CDR1 and CDR2: SGHRS, YFSETQ. CDR3 in DNA: TGCGCCAGCAGCTTGGCTGGCTTACTAGCGGGAGATAATGAGCAGTTCTTC. This gives the protein CASSLAGLLAGDNEQFF.

The chain uses TRBV10-2 and TRBJ2-5, with D possibly matching TRBD2 (5 bases). CDR1 WSHSY and CDR2 SAAADI come from the germline V gene. The CDR3 spans 13 residues. V gave up 7 bases and J gave up 1 base, with 10 bases separating them. This CDR3 reads CASTPEVQETQYF. The DNA for the CDR3 is TGCGCCAGCACGCCGGAGGTCCAAGAGACCCAGTACTTC.

The CDR3 loop is CASSFDNNQPQHF. CDR3 nucleotides: TGTGCCAGCAGCTTCGACAACAATCAGCCCCAGCATTTT. V usage is TRBV6-1 and J usage is TRBJ1-5, with D unclear. This CDR3 region has 13 residues. In germline, CDR1 is MNHNS, CDR2 SASEGT. Trimming stripped 6 bases from V and 3 bases from J, with 9 bases between.

The rearrangement joins TRBV30 to TRBJ2-7; D might be TRBD1 (7 bases). This CDR3 is 11 amino acids long. Per germline, CDR1 GTSNPN and CDR2 SVGIG (reference sequence). Trimming pared 5 bases from V and 9 bases from J, leaving 14 bases between. The CDR3 DNA is TGTGCCTGGGGGACAGCCGGGGGGCAGTACTTC. Translated: CAWGTAGGQYF.

The chain combines TRBV7-4 with TRBJ2-3, with a tentative D call TRBD1 (6 bases). This CDR3 spans 14 amino acids. From germline, CDR1 is SGHVT and CDR2 SQSDAQ. V shed 5 bases and J shed 2 bases, with 11 bases lying between them. CDR3 sequence: CASSRGLATDTQYF. CDR3 DNA sequence: TGTGCCAGCAGCAGGGGGTTAGCCACAGATACGCAGTATTTT. Using reference TRBV7-4 and TRBJ2-3 for the parts outside the CDR3, the full variable domain is GAGVSQSPRYKVAKRGRDVALRCDSISGHVTLYWYRQTLGQGSEVLTYSQSDAQRDKSGRPSGRFSAERPERSVSTLKIQRTEQGDSAVYLCASSRGLATDTQYFGPGTRLTVL.

The J gene is TRBJ2-2, the V gene TRBV7-9; tentatively, D is TRBD1 (5 bases). This CDR3 region has 16 residues. V was clipped by 1 base and J by 1 base, with 10 bases between them. Germline CDR1 and CDR2: SEHNR and FQNEAQ (reference sequence). CDR3 DNA: TGTGCCAGCAGCTTAGTGGGGCTAGGGAACACCGGGGAGCTGTTTTTT. Translating it yields CASSLVGLGNTGELFF.

This chain links TRBV19 with TRBJ1-5; D perhaps matches TRBD1 (6 bases). There are 17 residues in the CDR3. Between the trimmed V and J ends, which lost 1 base and 2 bases, there was a span of 15 bases. Germline assignment: CDR1 LNHDA and CDR2 SQIVND (reference sequence). For the CDR3, the DNA is TGTGCCAGTAGTATAGGAGGGGGGGCTGGACGCAATCAGCCCCAGCATTTT. This gives the protein CASSIGGGAGRNQPQHF.

The V and J genes are TRBV5-4 and TRBJ1-1; 7 nucleotides agree with TRBD1. Germline loops: CDR1 SGHNT, CDR2 YYREEE (reference sequence). The CDR3 loop spans 14 amino acids. V shed 0 bases, J shed 4 bases, and the junction held 3 bases outside the gene matches. CDR3 sequence: CASSLVGGGTEAFF. CDR3 nucleotides: TGTGCCAGCAGCTTGGTAGGGGGCGGCACTGAAGCTTTCTTT. Combining the CDR3 with reference TRBV5-4 and TRBJ1-1 gives the whole variable domain ETGVTQSPTHLIKTRGQQVTLRCSSQSGHNTVSWYQQALGQGPQFIFQYYREEENGRGNFPPRFSGLQFPNYSSELNVNALELDDSALYLCASSLVGGGTEAFFGQGTRLTVV.

This chain connects TRBV4-3 to TRBJ2-7; no clear D gene. V was clipped by 0 bases and J by 4 bases, with 10 bases between them. The germline V gene has CDR1 LGHNA and CDR2 YSLEER. The CDR3 extends over 14 amino acids. CDR3 amino acids: CASSQDAGVYEQYF. In nucleotides, the CDR3 is TGCGCCAGCAGCCAAGATGCCGGAGTGTACGAGCAGTACTTC.

This clone has a single count. V gene TRBV27 combines with J gene TRBJ2-1, with 10 bases lining up with TRBD2. V lost 7 bases, J lost 4 bases, and 7 bases stayed unmatched. This CDR3 comprises 15 residues. Germline CDR1 MNHEY, CDR2 SMNVEV (reference sequence). CDR3 loop: CASTFSSGGYNEQFF. The CDR3 bases are TGTGCCAGCACCTTTAGTAGCGGGGGGTACAATGAGCAGTTCTTC.

V usage is TRBV6-5 and J usage is TRBJ1-2; D perhaps matches TRBD1 (6 bases). CDR3 length: 14 amino acids. CDR1 and CDR2 (germline): MNHEY, SVGAGI. The V gene lost 9 bases and the J gene lost 4 bases, with 18 bases spanning the gap. The CDR3 DNA sequence: TGTGCCAGTTCCACCAATCAGGGGCCCTATGGCTACACCTTC. Encoded protein: CASSTNQGPYGYTF.

J is TRBJ2-7 and V is TRBV6-1, with a tentative D call TRBD2 (6 bases). In germline, CDR1 is MNHNS, CDR2 SASEGT. This CDR3 has 15 residues. V lost 6 bases and J lost 0, with 15 bases in between. The CDR3 DNA reads as TGTGCCAGCAGCCCGACTAGTCCCCTCTCCTACGAGCAGTACTTC. Its protein is CASSPTSPLSYEQYF.

V is TRBV27 and J is TRBJ1-1; D perhaps matches TRBD1 (5 bases). V dropped 5 bases and J dropped 0 bases, with 10 bases sitting between them. Looked up from germline, CDR1 is MNHEY and CDR2 is SMNVEV (reference sequence). The CDR3 runs to 14 residues. CDR3 sequence (DNA): TGTGCCAGCAGTGGACAACCCATGAACACTGAAGCTTTCTTT. It specifies CASSGQPMNTEAFF.

The chain couples TRBV15 to TRBJ1-3, with TRBD1 matching over 7 bases. V was pared by 1 base and J by 0 bases, with 6 bases of the junction left unmatched. There are 17 residues in the CDR3. Germline CDR1 and CDR2: LNHNV and YYDKDF (reference sequence). The CDR3 nucleotides read TGTGCCACCAGCAGAGGGGGACAGCAATACTCTGGAAACACCATATATTTT. It is translated as CATSRGGQQYSGNTIYF.

J is TRBJ2-7 and V is TRBV6-6, with D possibly being TRBD2 (5 bases). Trimming removed 2 bases from V and 0 bases from J, with 11 bases in between. There are 15 residues in the CDR3. Germline CDR1 is MNHNY and CDR2 is SVGAGI (reference sequence). The CDR3 protein is CASSYGMGSSYEQYF. The CDR3 DNA reads as TGTGCCAGCAGTTACGGCATGGGGAGCTCCTACGAGCAGTACTTC.